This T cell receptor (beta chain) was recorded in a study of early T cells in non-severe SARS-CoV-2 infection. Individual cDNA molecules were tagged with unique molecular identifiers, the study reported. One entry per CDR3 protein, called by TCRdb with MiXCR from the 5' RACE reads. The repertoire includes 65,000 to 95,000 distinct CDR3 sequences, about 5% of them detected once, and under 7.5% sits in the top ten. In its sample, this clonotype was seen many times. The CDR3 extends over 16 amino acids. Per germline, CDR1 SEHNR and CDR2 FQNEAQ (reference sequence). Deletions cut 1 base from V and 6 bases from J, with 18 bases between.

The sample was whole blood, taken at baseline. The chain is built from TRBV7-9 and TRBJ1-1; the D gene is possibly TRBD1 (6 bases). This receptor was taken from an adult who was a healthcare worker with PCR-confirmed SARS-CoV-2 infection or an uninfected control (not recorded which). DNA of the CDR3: TGTGCCAGCAGCTTAGGGGTGGGCAGGGGACCCCCTGAAGCTTTCTTT. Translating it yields CASSLGVGRGPPEAFF.